Each of the 32 T cell receptor beta chains below was sequenced from the same sample in a study of response to subunit inactivated influenza vaccine (dated by TCRdb to the late 2010s). Library preparation was by RT-PCR. Reads for this sample came from an Illumina HiSeq 2500. TCRdb took the public reads, trimmed them with fastp at Q25, ran MiXCR for clone calling and kept in-frame beta chains. Each entry is one CDR3 protein sequence, shown with its most common DNA and genes. The sample data list 650,000 or so distinct CDR3 sequences, and 12% to 15% of these were observed just once. The ten largest clones represent approximately 7.6% of the sample. Sequencing used PBMCs from blood, obtained 14 to 15 days before vaccination. The receptors stem from a man aged 50-60 years who received an inactivated influenza vaccine. Donor details come from another sample of the same person, matched by shared clones.

This chain joins TRBV28 and TRBJ1-2; D possibly corresponds to TRBD1 (6 bases). V lost 7 bases, J lost 8 bases, and 23 bases lay in between. The germline CDR1 and CDR2 sequences are MDHEN and SYDVKM. The CDR3 is made up of 15 amino acids. The CDR3 reads CASKGTSQRPKGYTF. The CDR3 nucleotides read TGTGCCAGCAAAGGGACATCCCAGAGGCCAAAGGGCTACACCTTC.

V gene TRBV19 combines with J gene TRBJ2-1, with D perhaps matching TRBD1 or TRBD2 (5 bases each). Per the germline V gene, CDR1 is LNHDA and CDR2 is SQIVND (reference sequence). The CDR3 contains 14 residues. Trimming took off 3 bases at V and 4 bases at J, with 10 bases between the two ends. CDR3 region: CASSIWGKYNEQFF. The CDR3 DNA follows: TGTGCCAGTAGTATTTGGGGGAAATACAATGAGCAGTTCTTC.

In its sample, this clonotype was seen many times. The chain carries TRBV20-1 and TRBJ2-5, with 9 bases lining up with TRBD1. The CDR3 totals 13 residues. V shed 2 bases and J 9 bases; nucleotides not matched to a gene: 7. Germline CDR1 reads DFQATT; CDR2 reads SNEGSKA (reference sequence). The chain's CDR3 is CSARQQGAPSQYF. In DNA, the CDR3 is TGCAGTGCTAGACAACAGGGGGCCCCCTCCCAGTACTTC.

CDR3 nucleotides: TGTGCCAGCAGCCAAGGACAGGGGGCTGGTGAGCAGTTCTTC. Translated: CASSQGQGAGEQFF. V usage is TRBV7-9 and J usage is TRBJ2-1, with 11 nucleotides matching TRBD1. In germline, CDR1 is SEHNR, CDR2 FQNEAQ (reference sequence). The V segment lost 5 bases and the J segment 9 bases; nucleotides outside the gene matches: 6. This CDR3 is 14 amino acids long.

The sample holds a few counts of this clonotype. The chain links TRBV5-1 to TRBJ2-1, with 7 bases lining up with TRBD1. Germline-derived CDR1 and CDR2 are SGHRS and YFSETQ. The CDR3 contains 16 residues. Trimming cost V 4 bases and J 2 bases; bases outside gene matches: 9. The DNA of the CDR3 is TGCGCCAGCAGCCAACAGGGGTTGGGTACCTACAATGAGCAGTTCTTC. This encodes CASSQQGLGTYNEQFF. The whole variable domain, filled in from reference TRBV5-1 and TRBJ2-1, reads KAGVTQTPRYLIKTRGQQVTLSCSPISGHRSVSWYQQTPGQGLQFLFEYFSETQRNKGNFPGRFSGRQFSNSRSEMNVSTLELGDSALYLCASSQQGLGTYNEQFFGPGTRLTVL.

The chain joins TRBV7-2 to TRBJ2-1, with a tentative D call TRBD2 (6 bases). There are 12 residues in the CDR3. Per the germline V gene, CDR1 is SGHTA and CDR2 is FQGNSA. V was clipped by 3 bases and J by 15 bases, with 15 bases between them. In DNA form, the CDR3 reads TGTGCCAGCAGCTTTTCTCGGGAGATTGGGTTCTTC. Its protein product is CASSFSREIGFF.

This clonotype occurred a few times. The J gene is TRBJ2-5, the V gene TRBV29-1; no firm D call. Trimming pared 6 bases from V and 3 bases from J, leaving 14 bases between. This CDR3 has 13 residues. Germline V gene sequence: CDR1 SQVTM, CDR2 ANQGSEA. The CDR3 region has the DNA TGCAGCGTAAGAAGAGTACTGAAAGAGACCCAGTACTTC. It yields the protein CSVRRVLKETQYF.

In regard to this clonotype: At one of its ends the junction is not consistent with the germline gene, which may arise from a read error. This chain links TRBV7-9 with TRBJ2-5, with D perhaps matching TRBD2 (5 bases). From germline, CDR1 is SEHNR and CDR2 FQNEAQ (reference sequence). This CDR3 region has 16 residues. As DNA, the CDR3 is TGTGCCAGCAGCTTTTCGGGGAAACTGGGCAAAGACACCCAGTACTTC. This codes for CASSFSGKLGKDTQYF.

The chain links TRBV11-2 to TRBJ1-1, with 8 nucleotides matching TRBD1. V lost 6 bases and J lost 6; bases outside the gene matches: 9. The CDR3 has 14 residues. CDR1 is SGHAT, CDR2 FQNNGV, per germline. The CDR3 loop reads CASSPGQGVSEAFF. For the CDR3, the DNA is TGTGCCAGCAGTCCCGGACAGGGAGTCTCTGAAGCTTTCTTT.

This clonotype was seen only a few times. CDR3 residues: CSARVTASWSYEQYF. The DNA for the CDR3 is TGCAGTGCTAGAGTTACCGCTTCGTGGTCCTACGAGCAGTACTTC. The J gene is TRBJ2-7, the V gene TRBV20-1; D remains unclear. Germline-derived CDR1 and CDR2 are DFQATT and SNEGSKA (reference sequence). The germline V and J ends were trimmed by 1 base and 1 base, with 14 bases remaining between them. The CDR3 runs 15 residues.

The genes are TRBV5-8 and TRBJ2-1; D ambiguous. The CDR3 contains 12 residues. CDR1 is SGHTS, CDR2 YDEGEE, per germline. With 4 bases removed from V and 6 bases from J, the gap between germline ends came to 8 bases. CDR3 DNA sequence: TGTGCCAGCAGCCCTGTGAGCAATGAGCAGTTCTTC. Translated, it gives CASSPVSNEQFF.

The rearrangement joins TRBV5-1 to TRBJ2-7, with D possibly matching TRBD1 (5 bases). V was shortened by 2 bases and J by 10 bases, with 10 bases between the two germline ends. Germline values: CDR1 SGHRS, CDR2 YFSETQ. The CDR3 runs 11 residues. The CDR3 reads CASSLTGLQYF. The CDR3 bases are TGCGCCAGCAGCTTAACAGGCTTACAGTACTTC.

This clonotype was picked up a small number of times. This rearrangement joins TRBV20-1 to TRBJ2-1; a weak D match, TRBD2 (6 bases). The germline gives CDR1 DFQATT, CDR2 SNEGSKA (reference sequence). Trimming cost V 3 bases and J 5 bases, with 11 bases left between them. The CDR3 is 13 residues long. Here the CDR3 DNA reads TGCAGTGCTAGGCGGGGAGTTAACAATGAGCAGTTCTTC. Protein sequence: CSARRGVNNEQFF.

The chain combines TRBV29-1 with TRBJ2-3, with 9 bases that match TRBD1. V shed 7 bases and J 6 bases; nucleotides not matched to a gene: 5. Germline lookup yields CDR1 SQVTM and CDR2 ANQGSEA. This CDR3 comprises 12 residues. The CDR3 region has the DNA TGCAGCGGAGGACAGGGGACCGATACGCAGTATTTT. Its translation is CSGGQGTDTQYF.

The chain recombines TRBV10-3 with TRBJ1-2; TRBD1 agrees at 7 bases. The CDR3 contains 13 residues. J was trimmed by 6 bases and V by 7 bases; bases with no gene match: 8. Germline V gives CDR1 ENHRY, CDR2 SYGVKD. This chain's CDR3 is CAITHDRDDGYTF. Here the CDR3 DNA reads TGTGCCATCACTCACGACAGGGATGATGGCTACACCTTC.

This clonotype has more than one count but fewer than ten. The rearrangement joins TRBV11-1 to TRBJ2-2; TRBD1 aligns across 12 bases. The CDR3 covers 19 residues. The junction had 11 bases not matched to a gene; V was cut back by 5 bases and J by 1 base. Germline-derived CDR1 and CDR2 are SGHAT and FQDESV (reference sequence). DNA for the CDR3: TGTGCCAGCAGCGAACGGCAAGGGGACAGGGGGCAGAACACCGGGGAGCTGTTTTTT. As protein: CASSERQGDRGQNTGELFF.

This clonotype was seen ten or more times. The chain is built from TRBV7-2 and TRBJ1-2; no clear D gene. Trimming pared 3 bases from V and 2 bases from J, leaving 10 bases between. The CDR3 covers 14 residues. Germline V gene lookup returns CDR1 SGHTA and CDR2 FQGNSA. The CDR3, as DNA: TGTGCCAGCAGCTTGGGCAGCCTGAACTATGGCTACACCTTC. Protein sequence: CASSLGSLNYGYTF.

This clonotype was recorded at least ten times. The chain carries TRBV27 and TRBJ2-3, with 7 bases fitting TRBD1. Germline V lookup: CDR1 MNHEY, CDR2 SMNVEV (reference sequence). Trimming cost V 6 bases and J 0 bases; bases outside gene matches: 3. The CDR3 contains 14 residues. CDR3 in DNA: TGTGCCAGCAGCAGACAGGGTAGCACAGATACGCAGTATTTT. This translates into CASSRQGSTDTQYF.

Only a few counts were recorded for this clonotype. The chain couples TRBV20-1 to TRBJ2-3; 8 bases are a match to TRBD1. Trimming at V came to 7 bases and at J to 6 bases, leaving 15 bases not matched to a gene. Germline values: CDR1 DFQATT, CDR2 SNEGSKA (reference sequence). The CDR3 extends over 15 amino acids. CDR3 sequence reads: CSVPNQDRATDTQYF. CDR3 in DNA: TGCAGTGTCCCAAACCAGGACAGGGCTACGGATACGCAGTATTTT.

The chain combines TRBV5-1 with TRBJ2-7; 11 nucleotides agree with TRBD2. The CDR3 length is 15 residues. CDR1 is SGHRS and CDR2 is YFSETQ in the germline V gene. With 0 bases clipped from V and 3 bases from J, the junction kept 2 bases outside the gene matches. This CDR3 is CASSLVGLADYEQYF. CDR3 coding DNA: TGCGCCAGCAGCTTGGTGGGACTAGCGGACTACGAGCAGTACTTC.

V usage is TRBV10-3 and J usage is TRBJ2-4; 7 bases match TRBD2. This CDR3 contains 14 residues. Trimming cost V 11 bases and J 0 bases; bases outside gene matches: 7. Germline V gene data show CDR1 as ENHRY and CDR2 as SYGVKD. CDR3 region: CAAPSGEAKNIQYF. The CDR3 region has the DNA TGTGCCGCCCCTAGCGGCGAAGCCAAAAACATTCAGTACTTC.

The J gene is TRBJ2-7, the V gene TRBV7-9; TRBD2 matches at 9 bases. Germline values: CDR1 SEHNR, CDR2 FQNEAQ (reference sequence). The CDR3 totals 16 residues. The junction had 11 bases not matched to a gene; V was cut back by 5 bases and J by 3 bases. The CDR3 DNA reads TGTGCCAGCAGCCCCGACCTAGCGGGAAGCCACTACGAGCAGTACTTC. Protein: CASSPDLAGSHYEQYF.

V is TRBV6-2 or TRBV6-3 and J is TRBJ1-1; no definite D call. The V end was cut by 7 bases, the J end by 5 bases, with 17 bases between. This CDR3 contains 14 residues. Germline CDR1 reads MNHEY; CDR2 reads SVGEGT. This CDR3 reads CASNPGWFGTEAFF. CDR3 coding DNA: TGTGCCAGCAACCCGGGTTGGTTTGGTACTGAAGCTTTCTTT.

The chain combines TRBV5-5 with TRBJ2-6, with D maybe TRBD1 (6 bases). V was trimmed by 3 bases and J by 0 bases, leaving 13 bases between them. Germline CDR1 and CDR2: SGHKS and YYEKEE (reference sequence). The CDR3 is made up of 17 amino acids. The CDR3, as DNA: TGTGCCAGCAGCTACCGGGACACCCCCTCTGGGGCCAACGTCCTGACTTTC. It codes for CASSYRDTPSGANVLTF.

J is TRBJ2-1 and V is TRBV6-2 or TRBV6-3, with D possibly TRBD2 on 5 matching bases. V shed 1 base and J shed 6 bases, with 10 bases lying between them. In germline, CDR1 is MNHEY, CDR2 SVGEGT. This CDR3 has 14 amino acids. The CDR3 loop is CASSYLASSNEQFF. As DNA, the CDR3 is TGTGCCAGCAGTTACTTGGCTAGCAGCAATGAGCAGTTCTTC.

This clonotype turned up a few times. V usage is TRBV4-2 and J usage is TRBJ2-7; D is unclear. Deletions cut 3 bases from V and 3 bases from J, with 12 bases between. Germline CDR1 LGHNA, CDR2 YNFKEQ. The length of the CDR3 is 14 residues. The CDR3 sequence is CASSQAWSSYEQYF. CDR3 in DNA: TGTGCCAGCAGCCAGGCCTGGAGTAGCTACGAGCAGTACTTC.

The chain links TRBV7-9 to TRBJ2-1; perhaps TRBD1 as D (6 bases). Germline V CDR1 and CDR2: SEHNR, FQNEAQ (reference sequence). Trimming pared 1 base from V and 3 bases from J, leaving 10 bases between. The CDR3 length is 15 residues. The CDR3 protein is CASSLEQGLYNEQFF. CDR3 DNA sequence: TGTGCCAGCAGCTTAGAACAGGGTCTCTACAATGAGCAGTTCTTC.

This clonotype turned up a few times. The rearrangement links TRBV6-2 or TRBV6-3 to TRBJ1-5; 10 bases are a match to TRBD1. V was clipped by 5 bases and J by 4 bases; unmatched bases: 14. Germline CDR1 MNHEY, CDR2 SVGEGT. This CDR3 contains 18 residues. CDR3 sequence: CASSQDRGPSYANQPQHF. DNA of the CDR3: TGTGCCAGCAGTCAAGACAGGGGGCCCTCATATGCTAATCAGCCCCAGCATTTT.

This clonotype has just a few counts. V gene TRBV7-8 combines with J gene TRBJ2-1; TRBD1 is a possible D gene (7 bases). Germline V lookup: CDR1 SGHVS, CDR2 FQNEAQ. Trimming stripped 5 bases from V and 11 bases from J, with 28 bases between. This CDR3 region has 17 residues. The CDR3, as DNA: TGTGCCAGCAGCGAGGGGGGAGACAGGGTTTATTTAAGGAAGCAGTTCTTC. Its protein product is CASSEGGDRVYLRKQFF.

This clonotype was counted at least ten times. The V gene is TRBV3-1, the J gene TRBJ2-3, with D possibly called TRBD1 or TRBD2 (6 bases each). V lost 0 bases and J 10 bases, leaving 14 bases between the germline ends. CDR1 and CDR2 from the germline V gene are LGHDT and YNNKEL (reference sequence). CDR3 length equals 14 residues. The CDR3: CASSQDQGGRAQYF. The CDR3 region has the DNA TGTGCCAGCAGCCAAGATCAAGGGGGGCGCGCGCAGTATTTT.

This clonotype has only a few counts. This chain links TRBV20-1 with TRBJ2-7; weak D call: TRBD2 (5 bases). The CDR3 extends over 11 amino acids. In germline, CDR1 is DFQATT, CDR2 SNEGSKA (reference sequence). Trimming took 3 bases from V and 11 from J, leaving 14 bases between them. The DNA for the CDR3 is TGCAGTGCTAGCGTACCAAAGGGAGAGTACTTC. This encodes CSASVPKGEYF.

V gene TRBV7-9 combines with J gene TRBJ2-4; D is undetermined. The ends were cut back, 5 bases at V and 1 base at J, with 12 bases in the middle. CDR1 and CDR2 from the germline V gene are SEHNR and FQNEAQ (reference sequence). The CDR3 has 15 amino acids. This CDR3 reads CASSEAVIAKNIQYF. In DNA form, the CDR3 reads TGTGCCAGCAGCGAGGCAGTGATTGCCAAAAACATTCAGTACTTC.